This T cell receptor beta chain comes out of a study of cytomegalovirus exposure and HLA in healthy donors. Primers included in the PCR were 60 Vbeta and 13 Jbeta primers. Only in-frame clones appear in the TCRdb table, and some are missing; sequencing was by immunoSEQ multiplex PCR. The sample carries some 90,000 clones, around 70% recorded once. Findings and caveats of the study: With later analysis, a missense DCLRE1C variant became linked to TCR beta V- and J-gene trimming. TCR beta chains numbering more than 150 were designated cytomegalovirus-associated.

This clone occurred a few times. What it recognizes is unknown. The CDR3 covers 16 residues. The V gene's germline CDR1 is MGHRA and CDR2 YSYEKL. V shed 1 base, J shed 6 bases, and the junction held 4 bases outside the gene matches. The sample consisted of PBMCs. The V and J genes are TRBV4-1 and TRBJ2-1; TRBD2 matches at 12 bases. This receptor was identified in a man in his fifties in good health and CMV-seronegative. DNA of the CDR3: TGCGCCAGCAGCCAAGTAGGACTAGCGGGAACCAATGAGCAGTTCTTC. Encoded protein: CASSQVGLAGTNEQFF.